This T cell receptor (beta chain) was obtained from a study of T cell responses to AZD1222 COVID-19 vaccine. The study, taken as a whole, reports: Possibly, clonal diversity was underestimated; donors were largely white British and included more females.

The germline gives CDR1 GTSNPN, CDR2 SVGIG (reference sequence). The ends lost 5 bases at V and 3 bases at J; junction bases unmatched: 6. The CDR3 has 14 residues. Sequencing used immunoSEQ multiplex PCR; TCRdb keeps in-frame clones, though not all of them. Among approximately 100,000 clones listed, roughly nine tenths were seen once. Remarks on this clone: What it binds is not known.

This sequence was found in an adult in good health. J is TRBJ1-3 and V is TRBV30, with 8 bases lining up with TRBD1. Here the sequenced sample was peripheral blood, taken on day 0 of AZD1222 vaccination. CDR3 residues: CAWDQGANGNTIYF. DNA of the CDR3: TGTGCCTGGGATCAGGGGGCGAATGGAAACACCATATATTTT.